Listed below are T cell receptor beta chains from one sample, sequenced in a study of identifying expanded T cells in peripheral blood. TCRdb's table, derived via immunoSEQ multiplex PCR, lists solely in-frame clones and lacks some. The data show over 100,000 clones, with approximately 90% seen just once and around 8.2% held by the top ten. The source material was blood. The receptor set was obtained from a person aged 18 to 70 in good health. The CDR3 runs from the conserved cysteine through the conserved F or W. The D gene is left open where the match is weak. Size is stated for part of the rows, as once, few or many counts, or as a class when the clone is expanded.

V: TRBV11-2; D: TRBD1; J: TRBJ1-2; size: .; length: 15; CDR3: CASSWSGTADYGYTF; DNA: TGTGCCAGCAGCTGGAGTGGGACAGCAGACTATGGCTACACCTTC
V: TRBV28; D: .; J: TRBJ1-5; size: .; length: 12; CDR3: CASRGAWQPQHF; DNA: TGTGCCAGCCGGGGGGCCTGGCAGCCCCAGCATTTT
V: TRBV4-2; D: TRBD1; J: TRBJ1-3; size: .; length: 14; CDR3: CASSQGTGWNTIYF; DNA: TGTGCCAGCAGCCAGGGGACAGGGTGGAACACCATATATTTT
V: TRBV18; D: .; J: TRBJ1-6; size: .; length: 15; CDR3: CASSPLGFGDSPLHF; DNA: TGTGCCAGCTCACCCCTAGGGTTTGGTGATTCACCCCTCCACTTT
V: TRBV16; D: TRBD1; J: TRBJ1-1; size: .; length: 15; CDR3: CASSPGTAPGTEAFF; DNA: TGTGCCAGCAGCCCAGGGACAGCCCCGGGCACTGAAGCTTTCTTT
V: TRBV7-2; D: .; J: TRBJ1-1; size: .; length: 16; CDR3: CASSLASGAGSTEAFF; DNA: TGTGCCAGCAGCTTAGCCTCAGGGGCGGGGAGCACTGAAGCTTTCTTT
V: TRBV9; D: .; J: TRBJ2-1; size: once; length: 13; CDR3: CASSVSAENEQFF; DNA: TGTGCCAGCAGCGTATCGGCAGAAAATGAGCAGTTCTTC
V: TRBV20-1; D: .; J: TRBJ2-1; size: .; length: 10; CDR3: CRLREDEQFF; DNA: TGCAGATTAAGGGAGGATGAGCAGTTCTTC
V: TRBV5-1; D: TRBD2; J: TRBJ2-7; size: .; length: 15; CDR3: CASSLGLAGGWEQYF; DNA: TGCGCCAGCAGCTTGGGACTAGCGGGGGGTTGGGAGCAGTACTTC
V: TRBV2; D: .; J: TRBJ1-5; size: few; length: 12; CDR3: CASNPSNQPQHF; DNA: TGTGCCTCGAACCCGAGCAATCAGCCCCAGCATTTT
V: TRBV5-1; D: .; J: TRBJ1-4; size: .; length: 15; CDR3: CASSAGQGRGEKLFF; DNA: TGCGCCAGCAGCGCGGGCCAGGGGCGCGGCGAAAAACTGTTTTTT
V: TRBV9; D: .; J: TRBJ1-4; size: .; length: 15; CDR3: CASSVGTGSFEKLFF; DNA: TGTGCCAGCAGCGTAGGAACAGGATCCTTTGAAAAACTGTTTTTT
V: TRBV30; D: TRBD1; J: TRBJ2-2; size: once; length: 19; CDR3: CAWSSVPMTGKTVTGELFF; DNA: TGTGCCTGGAGCTCTGTTCCTATGACAGGGAAGACGGTAACCGGGGAGCTGTTTTTT
V: TRBV7-2; D: .; J: TRBJ2-1; size: .; length: 16; CDR3: CASSFLRSGWGNEQFF; DNA: TGTGCCAGCAGCTTCTTACGTTCAGGCTGGGGCAATGAGCAGTTCTTC
V: TRBV5-4; D: .; J: TRBJ2-7; size: .; length: 14; CDR3: CASSWGPRADEQYF; DNA: TGTGCCAGCAGCTGGGGACCGAGGGCTGACGAGCAGTACTTC
V: TRBV5-6; D: TRBD1; J: TRBJ1-1; size: .; length: 14; CDR3: CASWPGQLNTEAFF; DNA: TGTGCCAGCTGGCCGGGACAGTTGAACACTGAAGCTTTCTTT
V: TRBV4-1; D: TRBD2; J: TRBJ2-7; size: .; length: 16; CDR3: CASSQDWGGSSYEQYF; DNA: TGCGCCAGCAGCCAGGATTGGGGGGGAAGCTCCTACGAGCAGTACTTC
V: TRBV7-9; D: .; J: TRBJ2-4; size: .; length: 14; CDR3: CASSPLGRVDIQYF; DNA: TGTGCCAGCAGCCCCCTTGGCAGGGTGGACATTCAGTACTTC
V: TRBV30; D: .; J: TRBJ1-1; size: .; length: 12; CDR3: CAWSLGETEAFF; DNA: TGTGCCTGGAGCCTAGGGGAAACTGAAGCTTTCTTT
V: TRBV7-2; D: .; J: TRBJ2-7; size: .; length: 15; CDR3: CASSSPRDTALRQYF; DNA: TGTGCCAGCAGCTCGCCCCGGGACACGGCACTACGGCAGTACTTC
V: TRBV6-1; D: .; J: TRBJ1-2; size: once; length: 12; CDR3: CASTERVYGYTF; DNA: TGTGCCAGCACCGAAAGGGTATATGGCTACACCTTC
V: TRBV27; D: .; J: TRBJ2-5; size: .; length: 13; CDR3: CASRSGVGETQYF; DNA: TGTGCCAGCAGGTCAGGGGTTGGGGAGACCCAGTACTTC
V: TRBV28; D: TRBD2; J: TRBJ2-1; size: .; length: 13; CDR3: CATPSGRGNEQFF; DNA: TGTGCCACCCCTAGCGGGAGGGGGAATGAGCAGTTCTTC
V: TRBV5-1; D: TRBD2; J: TRBJ2-3; size: .; length: 15; CDR3: CASSLATSGTDTQYF; DNA: TGCGCCAGCAGCTTGGCGACTAGCGGCACAGATACGCAGTATTTT
V: TRBV5-4; D: .; J: TRBJ2-3; size: .; length: 17; CDR3: CASSLNTGPRGSDTQYF; DNA: TGTGCCAGCAGCTTGAATACTGGTCCACGGGGGTCAGATACGCAGTATTTT
V: TRBV19; D: TRBD1; J: TRBJ1-2; size: .; length: 17; CDR3: CASSIDPMTGSSFGYTF; DNA: TGTGCCAGTAGTATAGATCCGATGACAGGGTCATCTTTTGGCTACACCTTC
V: TRBV10-1; D: .; J: TRBJ2-7; size: .; length: 13; CDR3: CASSDGNSHEQYF; DNA: TGCGCCAGCAGTGACGGGAATAGCCACGAGCAGTACTTC
V: TRBV2; D: TRBD2; J: TRBJ2-1; size: .; length: 13; CDR3: CASSEGLAYEQFF; DNA: TGTGCCAGCAGTGAAGGACTAGCCTATGAGCAGTTCTTC
V: TRBV30; D: TRBD1; J: TRBJ1-1; size: .; length: 12; CDR3: CAWNPGTDEAFF; DNA: TGTGCCTGGAACCCCGGGACAGACGAAGCTTTCTTT
V: TRBV6-5; D: .; J: TRBJ2-5; size: .; length: 15; CDR3: CASSSSGLNQETQYF; DNA: TGTGCCAGCAGTTCCTCGGGACTGAACCAAGAGACCCAGTACTTC
V: TRBV6-6; D: .; J: TRBJ2-7; size: .; length: 13; CDR3: CASSRDTRYEQYF; DNA: TGTGCCAGCAGTCGGGACACCCGCTACGAGCAGTACTTC
V: TRBV18; D: .; J: TRBJ1-1; size: .; length: 15; CDR3: CASSPLDRFNTEAFF; DNA: TGTGCCAGCTCACCCCTTGACAGATTTAACACTGAAGCTTTCTTT
V: TRBV6-1; D: .; J: TRBJ2-7; size: .; length: 12; CDR3: CASSSPTSEQYF; DNA: TGTGCCAGCAGTTCCCCCACTAGCGAGCAGTACTTC
V: TRBV28; D: .; J: TRBJ1-2; size: .; length: 13; CDR3: CASIPGAGDGYTF; DNA: TGTGCCAGCATCCCTGGGGCAGGGGATGGCTACACCTTC
V: TRBV7-3; D: .; J: TRBJ1-2; size: .; length: 13; CDR3: CASSLSGGDGYTF; DNA: TGTGCCAGCAGCTTAAGCGGCGGGGATGGCTACACCTTC
V: TRBV18; D: .; J: TRBJ1-1; size: few; length: 15; CDR3: CASSPARLEHTEAFF; DNA: TGTGCCAGCTCACCAGCTAGACTTGAACACACTGAAGCTTTCTTT